Listed below are T cell receptor beta chains from one sample, sequenced in a study of beta chain features in type 1 diabetes. The protocol was immunoSEQ multiplex PCR, while the TCRdb copy is restricted to in-frame clones and leaves out a portion. The sample has over 200,000 clones, roughly a tenth seen once. Sequencing was performed on naive CD4+ T cells from blood. All receptors derive from a man aged 25 to 40 with type 1 diabetes. CDR3s include the opening cysteine and the closing phenylalanine or tryptophan. The order of the fields is J gene, D gene, clone size, V gene, CDR3 protein, CDR3 DNA. D genes are given only for firm matches. Size tells how often a clone was seen (once, few, many) or the class of an expanded clone, and some rows leave it out.

TRBJ1-5 | - | few | TRBV4-3 | CASSQDSGYQPQHF | TGCGCCAGCAGCCAAGATAGCGGCTATCAGCCCCAGCATTTT
TRBJ1-2 | TRBD1 | - | TRBV7-9 | CASSLERTGAGYTF | TGTGCCAGCAGCTTAGAAAGGACAGGGGCTGGCTACACCTTC
TRBJ1-4 | - | few | TRBV2 | CASSEGGGEKLFF | TGTGCCAGCAGTGAAGGGGGGGGCGAAAAACTGTTTTTT
TRBJ2-7 | TRBD1 | - | TRBV9 | CASSNPGQGAQYF | TGTGCCAGCTCTAATCCTGGACAGGGGGCGCAGTACTTC
TRBJ1-2 | - | - | TRBV18 | CASSSDRNYGYTF | TGTGCCAGCTCATCCGACAGGAACTATGGCTACACCTTC
TRBJ2-1 | TRBD2 | few | TRBV7-2 | CASSPTSGASHNEQFF | TGTGCCAGCAGCCCAACTAGCGGGGCCTCACACAATGAGCAGTTCTTC
TRBJ2-7 | TRBD2 | - | TRBV10-3 | CAISDPLRGRDEQYF | TGTGCCATCAGTGACCCATTGCGGGGGAGGGACGAGCAGTACTTC
TRBJ1-5 | - | - | TRBV15 | CATSGDSQPQHF | TGTGCCACCAGCGGCGACAGTCAGCCCCAGCATTTT
TRBJ2-1 | - | - | TRBV11-2 | CASRNIPSRGLNNEQFF | TGTGCCAGCAGAAACATCCCAAGCCGGGGGTTGAACAATGAGCAGTTCTTC
TRBJ2-3 | TRBD2 | few | TRBV28 | CASQLAGGTWDTQYF | TGTGCCAGCCAGCTAGCGGGGGGTACCTGGGATACGCAGTATTTT
TRBJ2-5 | - | - | TRBV5-1 | CASSLSSQETQYF | TGCGCCAGCAGCTTGTCGTCCCAAGAGACCCAGTACTTC
TRBJ2-5 | TRBD2 | - | TRBV30 | CAWSAGLAGGEETQYF | TGTGCCTGGAGTGCCGGACTAGCCGGTGGGGAAGAGACCCAGTACTTC
TRBJ1-6 | TRBD1 | few | TRBV5-1 | CASSLEVTGDSPLHF | TGCGCCAGCAGCTTGGAGGTGACAGGGGACTCACCCCTCCACTTT
TRBJ2-7 | - | - | TRBV7-9 | CASRGLTGISYEQYF | TGTGCCAGCAGAGGACTAACCGGGATCTCCTACGAGCAGTACTTC
TRBJ1-4 | TRBD1 | few | TRBV5-1 | CASSLGDRQNEKLFF | TGCGCCAGCAGCTTGGGGGACAGGCAAAATGAAAAACTGTTTTTT
TRBJ2-7 | - | few | TRBV29-1 | CSVGIQGTYEQYF | TGCAGCGTTGGCATTCAGGGTACCTACGAGCAGTACTTC
TRBJ1-2 | - | - | TRBV19 | CASSIGGRYGYTF | TGTGCCAGTAGTATAGGAGGGAGGTATGGCTACACCTTC
TRBJ1-1 | - | - | TRBV2 | CASRVPGGRTEAFF | TGTGCCAGCAGGGTACCGGGAGGGCGGACTGAAGCTTTCTTT
TRBJ2-3 | - | - | TRBV5-4 | CASSSQNTDTQYF | TGTGCCAGCAGCTCTCAGAACACAGATACGCAGTATTTT
TRBJ2-1 | - | few | TRBV18 | CASSPRTDNEQFF | TGTGCCAGCTCACCTCGCACGGACAATGAGCAGTTCTTC
TRBJ2-2 | - | few | TRBV10-3 | CAISESGSAGELFF | TGTGCCATCAGTGAGTCAGGGAGCGCCGGGGAGCTGTTTTTT
TRBJ2-7 | TRBD1 | few | TRBV7-2 | CASSLWQGAWEQYF | TGTGCCAGCAGCTTATGGCAGGGGGCTTGGGAGCAGTACTTC
TRBJ2-2 | - | once | TRBV7-8 | CASSLVGGANTGELFF | TGTGCCAGCAGCTTAGTCGGCGGAGCGAACACCGGGGAGCTGTTTTTT
TRBJ2-7 | - | few | TRBV25-1 | CASSVFYEQYF | TGTGCCAGCAGTGTATTCTACGAGCAGTACTTC
TRBJ2-4 | - | few | TRBV7-9 | CASSLARSGNIQYF | TGTGCCAGCAGCTTAGCTCGCTCCGGAAACATTCAGTACTTC
TRBJ2-1 | - | few | TRBV4-1 | CASSQWGGPYNEQFF | TGCGCCAGCAGCCAATGGGGGGGGCCCTACAATGAGCAGTTCTTC
TRBJ2-6 | TRBD1 | few | TRBV18 | CASSLQGARGANVLTF | TGTGCCAGCTCGCTCCAGGGGGCGAGGGGGGCCAACGTCCTGACTTTC
TRBJ2-3 | - | few | TRBV4-2 | CASSQQVSVTDTQYF | TGTGCCAGCAGCCAACAGGTATCCGTTACAGATACGCAGTATTTT
TRBJ2-3 | TRBD1 | - | TRBV7-3 | CASSNRGRGTDTQYF | TGTGCCAGCAGCAACAGGGGGCGCGGGACAGATACGCAGTATTTT
TRBJ1-5 | - | few | TRBV4-3 | CASSQDPSGQPQHF | TGCGCCAGCAGCCAAGACCCTAGCGGTCAGCCCCAGCATTTT
TRBJ1-5 | - | few | TRBV6-6 | CASSYSAGQRGQPQHF | TGTGCCAGCAGTTACTCCGCAGGGCAGAGAGGTCAGCCCCAGCATTTT
TRBJ2-1 | - | few | TRBV11-2 | CASSLGARRVSYNEQFF | TGTGCCAGCAGCTTGGGGGCTCGGAGAGTCTCCTACAATGAGCAGTTCTTC
TRBJ2-7 | - | few | TRBV7-2 | CASSSQSGDEQYF | TGTGCCAGCAGCTCACAGTCGGGGGACGAGCAGTACTTC
TRBJ2-6 | TRBD1 | few | TRBV30 | CAWTGTGFSNVLTF | TGTGCCTGGACCGGGACAGGGTTTTCCAACGTCCTGACTTTC
TRBJ2-1 | - | few | TRBV5-1 | CASSLGGQTYNEQFF | TGCGCCAGCAGCTTGGGGGGACAAACTTACAATGAGCAGTTCTTC
TRBJ2-1 | - | few | TRBV2 | CASSREASDYNEQFF | TGTGCCAGCAGTCGTGAGGCCTCGGACTACAATGAGCAGTTCTTC
TRBJ1-1 | TRBD1 | - | TRBV2 | CASSPNRGTIISAEAFF | TGTGCCAGCAGTCCGAACAGGGGGACCATAATTTCGGCTGAAGCTTTCTTT
TRBJ1-5 | - | few | TRBV7-9 | CASSFDAGLVNQPQHF | TGTGCCAGCAGCTTTGACGCCGGGTTGGTTAATCAGCCCCAGCATTTT
TRBJ2-7 | TRBD2 | - | TRBV5-1 | CASSSGGAQSYEQYF | TGCGCCAGCAGCTCGGGGGGGGCCCAATCCTACGAGCAGTACTTC
TRBJ2-1 | - | few | TRBV9 | CASSPSRSSYNEQFF | TGTGCCAGCAGCCCGAGTCGGAGCTCCTACAATGAGCAGTTCTTC
TRBJ2-5 | - | - | TRBV19 | CASSIPTGTQYF | TGTGCCAGTAGCATACCGACGGGGACCCAGTACTTC